The T cell receptor beta chain described here comes from a study of human T cells and chemical hapten exposure. Stated time point: patch test 1, 2 weeks after DPC sensitization. The treatment here: therapeutic diphenylcyclopropenone sensitization with weekly scalp DPC. Original data processing: Sequenced samples showed a median of around 96,000 TCRs each, with counts running from approximately 20,000 to 700,000. TCRdb reprocessed the RACE reads with MiXCR, giving one entry per CDR3 protein. These V and J calls derive from TCRdb rather than the authors' analysis. The sample holds 75,000 to 90,000 distinct CDR3 sequences, about 8% seen once. This clonotype has at least ten counts. The sample was whole blood, taken in connection with sensitization to the hapten diphenylcyclopropenone (DPC). This clonotype originated in a woman in her thirties with alopecia areata. Some clones in this sample may be carry-over from other donors' samples.

The CDR3 here is CASRENRAPFYNEQFF. CDR3 nucleotide sequence: TGTGCCAGCCGGGAAAACAGGGCCCCCTTTTACAATGAGCAGTTCTTC. V usage is TRBV21-1 and J usage is TRBJ2-1; TRBD1, the table's D call, was not compared with the DNA. TRBV21-1 is a known pseudogene. CDR3 length: 16 amino acids.